This T cell receptor (beta chain) was captured by sequencing in a study of cytomegalovirus exposure and HLA in healthy donors. The PCR contained 60 Vbeta and 13 Jbeta primers. Assay used: immunoSEQ multiplex PCR; TCRdb lists only in-frame clones, some missing. The sample consists of roughly 190,000 clones, roughly 81% of them appearing once. Study-wide results and limits: Sequencing likely generated an artifact that appeared as a cluster of highly shared sequence variants.

The germline V gene has CDR1 ENHRY and CDR2 SYGVKD. This CDR3 comprises 13 residues. V was pared by 10 bases and J by 0 bases, with 10 bases between. A word on this clone: Antigen unknown.

This TCR was recovered from a woman in her 30s in good health and CMV-seropositive. The V and J genes are TRBV10-3 and TRBJ1-3, with D possibly matching TRBD1 (6 bases). Sequencing used PBMCs. CDR3 nucleotide sequence: TGTGCCACCCAGGGGCTCTCTGGAAACACCATATATTTT. It translates to CATQGLSGNTIYF.